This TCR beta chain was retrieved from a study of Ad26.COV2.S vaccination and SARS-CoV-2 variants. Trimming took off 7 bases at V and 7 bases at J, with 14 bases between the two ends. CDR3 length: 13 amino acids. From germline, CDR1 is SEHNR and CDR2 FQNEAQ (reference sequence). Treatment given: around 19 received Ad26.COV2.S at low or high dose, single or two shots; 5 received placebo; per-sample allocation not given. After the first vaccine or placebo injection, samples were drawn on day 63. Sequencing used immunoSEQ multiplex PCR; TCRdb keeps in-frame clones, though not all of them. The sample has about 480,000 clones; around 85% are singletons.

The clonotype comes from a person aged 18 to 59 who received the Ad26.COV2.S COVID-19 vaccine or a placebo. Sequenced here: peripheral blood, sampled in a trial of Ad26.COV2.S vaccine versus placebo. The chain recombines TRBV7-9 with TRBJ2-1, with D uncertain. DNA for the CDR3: TGTGCCAGCACCCGCAACGGAACAAATGAGCAGTTCTTC. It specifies CASTRNGTNEQFF.